Listed here are 26 T cell receptor beta chains from one sample, sequenced in a study of CD8 T cells in Susac syndrome. Random hexamers were used to reverse transcribe the RNA input (about 0.5 to 1 ug). Each CDR3 protein is one row after TCRdb ran MiXCR on the immunoSEQ multiplex PCR reads. The top ten hold roughly 0.48% of the sample, which has around 140,000 distinct CDR3 sequences, 80% to 85% seen once. The sequenced sample was CD8+ T cells from PBMCs. These receptors were collected from a human donor with multiple sclerosis.

The chain has TRBV24-1 and TRBJ2-1; 13 bases are shared with TRBD2. The CDR3 is 18 amino acids. The V and J ends lost 4 bases and 4 bases, in that order; junction bases with no gene match: 9. CDR1 KGHDR and CDR2 SFDVKD come from the germline V gene. Here the CDR3 DNA reads TGTGCCACCAGTGACCACGTCGGACTAGCGGGAGTTTACAATGAGCAGTTCTTC. It codes for CATSDHVGLAGVYNEQFF.

The chain carries TRBV27 and TRBJ2-3, with TRBD2 identical over 12 bases. Germline CDR1 MNHEY, CDR2 SMNVEV (reference sequence). After removal of 8 bases from V and 3 bases from J, the junction contained 9 bases not matched to a gene. This CDR3 has 16 amino acids. CDR3 in amino acids: CASGPTSGRGTDTQYF. The CDR3 coding sequence is TGTGCCAGCGGCCCGACTAGCGGGAGAGGAACAGATACGCAGTATTTT.

The rearrangement uses TRBV13 and TRBJ1-1; 10 bases fit TRBD1. The CDR3 contains 15 residues. The trim removed 2 bases at V and 5 bases at J, leaving 5 bases unmatched. CDR1 and CDR2 (germline): PRHDT, FYEKMQ (reference sequence). CDR3 amino acids: CASSLPTGGWTEAFF. DNA for the CDR3: TGTGCCAGCAGCTTACCGACAGGGGGCTGGACTGAAGCTTTCTTT.

The chain combines TRBV6-2 or TRBV6-3 with TRBJ2-2; 10 bases match TRBD2. This CDR3 is built from 21 residues. V trimming: 6 bases; J trimming: 3 bases; junction bases outside the gene matches: 22. Germline CDR1 reads MNHEY; CDR2 reads SVGEGT. This CDR3 reads CASRHDTCLAGEAGYTGELFF. The CDR3 region has the DNA TGTGCCAGCAGACACGACACGTGTCTAGCGGGAGAGGCTGGGTACACCGGGGAGCTGTTTTTT.

This sequence joins TRBV12-3 or TRBV12-4 and TRBJ2-7; 9 bases are a match to TRBD1. The length of the CDR3 is 14 residues. V lost 8 bases and J lost 3; bases outside the gene matches: 8. The CDR3 nucleotides are TGTGCCAGCCGTGCCGGGACAGGGATCTACGAGCAGTACTTC. It translates to CASRAGTGIYEQYF.

This chain links TRBV7-9 with TRBJ2-3, with no clear D. The germline V and J ends were trimmed by 1 base and 7 bases, with 6 bases remaining between them. Per the germline V gene, CDR1 is SEHNR and CDR2 is FQNEAQ (reference sequence). The CDR3 loop spans 12 amino acids. CDR3 sequence: CASSLVYHTQYF. CDR3 DNA sequence: TGTGCCAGCAGCTTAGTCTACCATACGCAGTATTTT.

The rearrangement links TRBV5-4 to TRBJ2-5, with TRBD2 matching 12 bases. With V trimmed by 4 bases and J by 5 bases, 6 bases remained unmatched. The V gene's germline CDR1 is SGHNT and CDR2 YYREEE (reference sequence). The CDR3 has 15 residues. The CDR3 bases are TGTGCCAGCAGCCTTGGGACTAGCGGGCGGGAGACCCAGTACTTC. As protein: CASSLGTSGRETQYF. Variable domain in full (rest from reference TRBV5-4 and TRBJ2-5): ETGVTQSPTHLIKTRGQQVTLRCSSQSGHNTVSWYQQALGQGPQFIFQYYREEENGRGNFPPRFSGLQFPNYSSELNVNALELDDSALYLCASSLGTSGRETQYFGPGTRLLVL.

Here the CDR3 reads CASSLVGGDGIQYF. The CDR3 nucleotides are TGTGCCAGCAGCTTGGTTGGGGGCGACGGCATTCAGTACTTC. The chain combines TRBV5-6 with TRBJ2-4; tentatively, D is TRBD1 (6 bases). The CDR3 loop spans 14 amino acids. CDR1 and CDR2 (germline): SGHDT, YYEEEE. Trimming took off 0 bases at V and 9 bases at J, with 13 bases between the two ends.

The chain links TRBV11-3 to TRBJ2-1; TRBD2 might be the D (6 bases). This CDR3 is built from 17 residues. Germline-derived CDR1 and CDR2 are SGHNT and YENEEA. V lost 4 bases and J 2 bases, leaving 18 bases between the germline ends. The CDR3 loop reads CASSYVGRDRAYNEQFF. CDR3 DNA sequence: TGTGCCAGCAGCTACGTGGGGCGGGATCGAGCCTACAATGAGCAGTTCTTC.

There are a few counts of this clonotype. The chain recombines TRBV11-2 with TRBJ2-3; D is ambiguous. The CDR3 loop spans 15 amino acids. V was trimmed by 3 bases and J by 2 bases, leaving 12 bases between them. Germline V gives CDR1 SGHAT, CDR2 FQNNGV. The CDR3 bases are TGTGCCAGCAGCTTTCCTACCGGCCCCACAGATACGCAGTATTTT. Residues: CASSFPTGPTDTQYF. Based on the CDR3 plus reference TRBV11-2 and TRBJ2-3, the full variable domain is EAGVAQSPRYKIIEKRQSVAFWCNPISGHATLYWYQQILGQGPKLLIQFQNNGVVDDSQLPKDRFSAERLKGVDSTLKIQPAKLEDSAVYLCASSFPTGPTDTQYFGPGTRLTVL.

The chain recombines TRBV6-6 with TRBJ2-1, with a tentative D call TRBD2 (5 bases). Germline V gene data show CDR1 as MNHNY and CDR2 as SVGAGI (reference sequence). This CDR3 region has 13 residues. V lost 0 bases and J 8 bases, leaving 8 bases between the germline ends. The CDR3 DNA is TGTGCCAGCAGTTACTCGAGGGAGTATGAGCAGTTCTTC. It translates to CASSYSREYEQFF.

V and J are TRBV28 and TRBJ2-6, with TRBD1 matching over 12 bases. The ends lost 6 bases at V and 0 bases at J; junction bases unmatched: 15. The CDR3 has 21 residues. In germline, CDR1 is MDHEN, CDR2 SYDVKM. CDR3 sequence reads: CASSETGTGGFFNSGANVLTF. CDR3 nucleotide sequence: TGTGCCAGCAGCGAAACCGGGACAGGGGGCTTCTTTAACTCTGGGGCCAACGTCCTGACTTTC.

The rearrangement links TRBV6-1 to TRBJ2-6, with TRBD2 matching over 16 bases. Germline CDR1 reads MNHNS; CDR2 reads SASEGT. The CDR3 is 18 residues long. V was pared by 10 bases and J by 4 bases, with 10 bases of the junction left unmatched. CDR3 protein: CATIGTSGRAGGANVLTF. The CDR3 DNA reads as TGTGCCACCATAGGGACTAGCGGGAGGGCCGGAGGGGCCAACGTCCTGACTTTC.

The chain combines TRBV12-3 or TRBV12-4 with TRBJ1-5, with 7 bases aligning to TRBD1. The CDR3 has 14 residues. The V gene end was trimmed by 4 bases and the J gene end by 5 bases; junction bases not matched to a gene: 5. The CDR3 DNA sequence: TGTGCCAGCAGTTCCAGACAGGGCTATCAGCCCCAGCATTTT. Translation gives CASSSRQGYQPQHF.

The gene calls are TRBV30 and TRBJ2-1; D call uncertain. Germline CDR1 is GTSNPN and CDR2 is SVGIG (reference sequence). This CDR3 region has 15 residues. V lost 1 base, J lost 8 bases, and 18 bases lay in between. The CDR3 region has the DNA TGTGCCTGGAGTGGCCACCCGTCTGATATGCATGAGCAGTTCTTC. It codes for CAWSGHPSDMHEQFF.

The rearrangement uses TRBV5-4 and TRBJ1-2, with TRBD1 matching over 7 bases. V shed 5 bases and J 2 bases; nucleotides not matched to a gene: 9. The CDR3 consists of 15 residues. Germline lookup yields CDR1 SGHNT and CDR2 YYREEE (reference sequence). CDR3 nucleotide sequence: TGTGCCAGCAGGGAAGGGACAGCTTTAAACTATGGCTACACCTTC. Its translation is CASREGTALNYGYTF.

This clonotype was detected once. The DNA of the CDR3 is TGTGCCAGCTCCGGGGCCTTACTTTACGAGCAGTACTTC. Translation: CASSGALLYEQYF. V gene TRBV28 combines with J gene TRBJ2-7, with D perhaps assigned TRBD1 or TRBD2 (5 bases each). The CDR3 spans 13 residues. Trimming left V 8 bases short and J 4 bases short, with 15 bases between. The germline V gene has CDR1 MDHEN and CDR2 SYDVKM.

The chain couples TRBV30 to TRBJ2-3; 8 bases agree with TRBD2. This CDR3 has 13 residues. Germline values: CDR1 GTSNPN, CDR2 SVGIG (reference sequence). Unmatched junction bases numbered 1, after V lost 2 bases and J lost 3 bases. The CDR3 region is CAWSRGGTDTQYF. The CDR3 DNA reads TGTGCCTGGAGTCGGGGGGGGACAGATACGCAGTATTTT.

This sequence joins TRBV6-1 and TRBJ1-5; D unclear. Germline lookup yields CDR1 MNHNS and CDR2 SASEGT. Trimming removed 2 bases at V and 7 bases at J, with 15 bases between. This CDR3 region has 15 residues. CDR3 sequence reads: CASSERWPSGQPQHF. CDR3 bases: TGTGCCAGCAGTGAAAGGTGGCCTTCGGGGCAGCCCCAGCATTTT.

V is TRBV27 and J is TRBJ2-7; D ambiguous. CDR3 size: 13 residues. With 3 bases removed from V and 6 bases from J, the gap between germline ends came to 12 bases. The germline gives CDR1 MNHEY, CDR2 SMNVEV (reference sequence). The CDR3 nucleotides are TGTGCCAGCAGTTTCAGACCGGACCTCGAGCAGTACTTC. It specifies CASSFRPDLEQYF.

Here the CDR3 DNA reads TGTGCCAGCAGTGAAGCGGCAGGGCAGTCGGTTAGGACTTTCTTT. It codes for CASSEAAGQSVRTFF. The chain employs TRBV2 and TRBJ1-1; D might be TRBD1 (5 bases). The CDR3 has 15 residues. Germline loops: CDR1 SNHLY, CDR2 FYNNEI. Trimming left V 0 bases short and J 12 bases short, with 20 bases between. Complete variable domain (other parts from reference TRBV2 and TRBJ1-1): EPEVTQTPSHQVTQMGQEVILRCVPISNHLYFYWYRQILGQKVEFLVSFYNNEISEKSEIFDDQFSVERPDGSNFTLKIRSTKLEDSAMYFCASSEAAGQSVRTFFGQGTRLTVV.

The V gene is TRBV7-9, the J gene TRBJ2-3; the match to TRBD1 covers 10 bases. The germline V gene has CDR1 SEHNR and CDR2 FQNEAQ (reference sequence). The V gene end was trimmed by 5 bases and the J gene end by 3 bases; junction bases not matched to a gene: 8. The CDR3 covers 16 residues. CDR3 sequence reads: CASSLPGTGETDTQYF. As DNA, the CDR3 is TGTGCCAGCAGCCTACCAGGGACAGGGGAGACAGATACGCAGTATTTT.

The CDR3 spells CASSEFTGGPDEQFF. CDR3 in DNA: TGTGCCAGCAGTGAATTTACGGGAGGGCCCGATGAGCAGTTCTTC. The chain has TRBV2 and TRBJ2-1, with 8 bases aligning to TRBD2. The CDR3 totals 15 residues. Germline V gene data show CDR1 as SNHLY and CDR2 as FYNNEI. V shed 2 bases, J shed 8 bases, and the junction held 8 bases outside the gene matches. Using reference TRBV2 and TRBJ2-1 for the parts outside the CDR3, the full variable domain is EPEVTQTPSHQVTQMGQEVILRCVPISNHLYFYWYRQILGQKVEFLVSFYNNEISEKSEIFDDQFSVERPDGSNFTLKIRSTKLEDSAMYFCASSEFTGGPDEQFFGPGTRLTVL.

The chain uses TRBV27 and TRBJ2-1; 8 bases fit TRBD2. Germline assignment: CDR1 MNHEY and CDR2 SMNVEV (reference sequence). The CDR3 sequence is 15 residues long. Trimming took 3 bases from V and 6 from J; bases not matched to a gene: 7. As DNA, the CDR3 is TGTGCCAGCAGTTTTTCAGCGGGAGAAGGCAATGAGCAGTTCTTC. Translation: CASSFSAGEGNEQFF.

The chain employs TRBV11-3 and TRBJ2-5; possibly TRBD1 for D (6 bases). The germline V gene has CDR1 SGHNT and CDR2 YENEEA. V lost 0 bases and J lost 5, with 7 bases in between. This CDR3 has 13 amino acids. In DNA form, the CDR3 reads TGTGCCAGCAGCTTAGATCAGGGGGAGACCCAGTACTTC. Its translation is CASSLDQGETQYF.

The gene calls are TRBV4-3 and TRBJ2-2; D might be TRBD2 (8 bases). CDR1 is LGHNA, CDR2 YSLEER, per germline. Trimming left V 1 base short and J 0 bases short, with 21 bases between. The CDR3 consists of 20 residues. Here the CDR3 DNA reads TGCGCCAGCAGCCAAGCATTCCGGGAGGGGGCGGCCTCGAACACCGGGGAGCTGTTTTTT. It translates to CASSQAFREGAASNTGELFF.